These 17 T cell receptor beta chains share one sample of origin, sequenced in a study of regulatory T cells in long-lasting Graves disease. Arm-PCR of CDR3 regions and iRepertoire HTBI primers were the basis on which TCR beta libraries were built. TCRdb reprocessed the multiplex PCR reads via MiXCR and lists one record per CDR3 protein. The repertoire consists of 250,000 to 300,000 distinct CDR3 sequences, with 18% occurring once and the leading ten covering 11% to 15%. This sample's time point: newly diagnosed GD, antithyroid drugs for less than 3 months. Following extraction of RNA from PBMCs, that RNA was used to make the TCR library. The same sample was also studied in work on T cells in Graves' hyperthyroidism and ophthalmopathy.

Sequencing was performed on peripheral blood mononuclear cells (PBMCs), taken at new diagnosis, from a patient treated with antithyroid drugs. These receptors originate from a woman aged 25 to 39 with Graves disease.

This clonotype was recorded many times. The J gene is TRBJ1-6, the V gene TRBV2, with a tentative D call TRBD1 (5 bases). Trimming removed 2 bases at V and 5 bases at J, with 13 bases between. The germline V gene has CDR1 SNHLY and CDR2 FYNNEI. The CDR3 sequence is 16 residues long. CDR3 sequence reads: CASSEWGMDNNSPLHF. The CDR3 region has the DNA TGTGCCAGCAGTGAATGGGGGATGGATAATAATTCACCCCTCCACTTT.

The chain recombines TRBV4-1 with TRBJ1-2, with 7 bases identical to TRBD1. The CDR3 runs to 15 residues. V lost 4 bases, J lost 4 bases, and 9 bases stayed unmatched. Germline CDR1 is MGHRA and CDR2 is YSYEKL. The chain's CDR3 is CASSPLTGTLYGYTF. DNA of the CDR3: TGCGCCAGCAGCCCACTGACAGGGACCCTCTATGGCTACACCTTC.

This clonotype has ten or more counts. This rearrangement joins TRBV27 to TRBJ2-7; 7 bases are a match to TRBD1. Losses at the gene ends were 6 bases for V and 5 bases for J; bases not matched to a gene: 10. In germline, CDR1 is MNHEY, CDR2 SMNVEV (reference sequence). This CDR3 spans 14 amino acids. In DNA form, the CDR3 reads TGTGCCAGCAGAACCCACGACAGGGTGCACGAGCAGTACTTC. It yields the protein CASRTHDRVHEQYF.

This clonotype showed up many times. This sequence joins TRBV9 and TRBJ1-4, with D uncertain. Germline CDR1 is SGDLS and CDR2 is YYNGEE. CDR3 size: 14 residues. Trimming cost V 4 bases and J 10 bases, with 17 bases left between them. The CDR3 sequence is CASSPQLGLGKLFF. CDR3 DNA: TGTGCCAGCAGCCCCCAGCTAGGCCTGGGAAAACTGTTTTTT.

This clonotype showed up many times. The J gene is TRBJ1-5, the V gene TRBV20-1; TRBD1 agrees at 7 bases. V was clipped by 4 bases and J by 7 bases; unmatched bases: 10. The V gene's germline CDR1 is DFQATT and CDR2 SNEGSKA (reference sequence). CDR3 length equals 14 residues. The CDR3 spells CSANPGGMLQPQHF. The DNA of the CDR3 is TGCAGTGCTAATCCAGGGGGGATGCTACAGCCCCAGCATTTT.

This clonotype was counted at least ten times. The chain uses TRBV6-1 and TRBJ1-4; TRBD1 matches 8 bases. The CDR3 has 14 amino acids. J gave up 3 bases and V 6 bases, and 3 bases lay outside the gene matches. Germline V gene lookup returns CDR1 MNHNS and CDR2 SASEGT. In DNA, the CDR3 is TGTGCCAGCAGGTCACAGGGGGCTAATGAAAAACTGTTTTTT. Amino acids: CASRSQGANEKLFF.

This clonotype was observed many times. The V call is TRBV12-3 or TRBV12-4, the J call TRBJ1-1, with TRBD1 as a possible D gene (5 bases). Trimming removed 8 bases at V and 11 bases at J, with 12 bases between. The CDR3 covers 10 residues. CDR3 DNA: TGTGCCAGCCTAAGGGGCGAGGCTTTCTTT. Encoded protein: CASLRGEAFF.

A few counts support this clonotype. The chain employs TRBV14 and TRBJ2-2; D is undetermined. V was cut by 5 bases and J by 5 bases, with 15 bases left in between. The CDR3 spans 15 residues. Germline assignment: CDR1 SGHDN and CDR2 FVKESK. The DNA for the CDR3 is TGTGCCAGCAGCTCCGTAGGAAGAACGACCGGGGAGCTGTTTTTT. Translating gives CASSSVGRTTGELFF.

This clonotype was picked up many times. This chain connects TRBV28 to TRBJ2-7, with D maybe TRBD1 (6 bases). Trimming removed 4 bases at V and 3 bases at J, with 7 bases between. Germline CDR1 MDHEN, CDR2 SYDVKM. The CDR3 is 12 amino acids. The CDR3 nucleotides read TGTGCCAGCAGTTCAGGGGTCTACGAGCAGTACTTC. This translates into CASSSGVYEQYF.

This clonotype was recorded at least ten times. The chain joins TRBV9 to TRBJ2-5, with D perhaps matching TRBD1 or TRBD2 (5 bases each). Germline CDR1 reads SGDLS; CDR2 reads YYNGEE. Trimming shortened V by 3 bases and J by 1 base, and 19 bases separated the two germline ends. This CDR3 is 17 amino acids long. The CDR3 coding sequence is TGTGCCAGCAGCGAGGGGCGGAGGAGCGAGATCCAAGAGACCCAGTACTTC. Protein: CASSEGRRSEIQETQYF.

The V call is TRBV9, the J call TRBJ2-3; no firm D call. The germline V gene has CDR1 SGDLS and CDR2 YYNGEE. Trimming took 4 bases from V and 1 from J, leaving 7 bases between them. The CDR3 contains 13 residues. The CDR3, as DNA: TGTGCCAGCAGCCCCATGGGCACAGATACGCAGTATTTT. Encoded protein: CASSPMGTDTQYF.

This clonotype was seen repeatedly, ten times or more. The rearrangement joins TRBV7-2 to TRBJ2-2; a weak D match, TRBD2 (6 bases). The germline V and J ends were trimmed by 5 bases and 7 bases, with 32 bases remaining between them. The CDR3 runs 20 residues. Looked up from germline, CDR1 is SGHTA and CDR2 is FQGNSA. CDR3 nucleotide sequence: TGTGCCAGCAGCACCCGATTATACAAAAATAGCGGACGTCCAGGCGGGGAGCTGTTTTTT. It specifies CASSTRLYKNSGRPGGELFF.

Remarks on this clonotype: With only one base between it and a far larger clone, this is likely a read error. No conserved phenylalanine or tryptophan is present at the end of the CDR3, so a read error is the likely explanation. V and J are TRBV5-5 and TRBJ1-2, with D unresolved. This CDR3 contains 16 residues. CDR1 is SGHKS, CDR2 YYEKEE, per germline (reference sequence). CDR3 DNA sequence: TGCGCCAGCAGCACCACCGCATCGGGATTTGGCTCCAACTACACCTCC. Amino acids: CASSTTASGFGSNYTS.

This clonotype has a handful of counts. Since a much larger clone is just one base distant, this may be a read error. This rearrangement joins TRBV19 to TRBJ1-1, with 7 bases lining up with TRBD1. CDR3 size: 14 residues. Per germline, CDR1 LNHDA and CDR2 SQIVND (reference sequence). The CDR3 sequence: CASSSGTVALEALF. The CDR3 nucleotides are TGTGCCAGTAGTTCCGGGACAGTAGCCTTAGAAGCTCTCTTT. Drawing the rest from reference TRBV19 and TRBJ1-1, the complete variable domain is DGGITQSPKYLFRKEGQNVTLSCEQNLNHDAMYWYRQDPGQGLRLIYYSQIVNDFQKGDIAEGYSVSREKKESFPLTVTSAQKNPTAFYLCASSSGTVALEALFGQGTRLTVV.

This clonotype was observed at least ten times. The chain combines TRBV7-8 with TRBJ2-2, with D unclear. Trimming took 1 base from V and 3 from J, leaving 3 bases between them. The CDR3 spans 13 residues. Germline CDR1 SGHVS, CDR2 FQNEAQ. The CDR3 DNA reads as TGTGCCAGCAGCTTAGGATACACCGGGGAGCTGTTTTTT. It yields the protein CASSLGYTGELFF.

This clonotype has ten or more counts. This sequence joins TRBV24-1 and TRBJ1-2, with unresolved D. Germline V gene data show CDR1 as KGHDR and CDR2 as SFDVKD. V lost 3 bases and J 8 bases, leaving 9 bases between the germline ends. The CDR3 sequence is 12 residues long. Here the CDR3 DNA reads TGTGCCACCAGTGATGAGGGATACGGCTACACCTTC. Translating gives CATSDEGYGYTF.

The chain couples TRBV11-2 to TRBJ1-1, with a possible D match to TRBD1 (5 bases). V dropped 2 bases and J dropped 4 bases, with 14 bases sitting between them. The CDR3 consists of 15 residues. CDR1 and CDR2 (germline): SGHAT, FQNNGV. CDR3 protein: CASSLRQGVGTEAFF. Here the CDR3 DNA reads TGTGCCAGCAGCTTACGGCAGGGAGTTGGCACTGAAGCTTTCTTT.